This T cell receptor beta chain came from a study of long-term antiretroviral therapy in people with HIV. Sampling of each donor yielded at least one pre-ART PBMC sample and at least two post-ART PBMC samples. As regards this clone: Antigen unknown.

Study-level points and caveats: Dating from about 2004 to 2018, the blood was possibly obtained under older ART regimens. Across all time points, the repertoire was dominated by clones that expanded before ART.

Sequencing relied on immunoSEQ assay v3.0, run at survey level. The study targeted about 40,000-50,000 T-cell genomes per sample in sequencing. Libraries were prepared by immunoSEQ multiplex PCR; TCRdb keeps only in-frame clonotypes and omits some of them. The repertoire includes about 23,000 clones, over 75% of them detected once, and 6.5% to 7.5% sits in the top ten. Germline CDR1 and CDR2: MNHNS and SASEGT. Trimming left V 3 bases short and J 0 bases short, with 9 bases between. The CDR3 has 15 amino acids. V is TRBV6-1 and J is TRBJ1-5; D ambiguous. The receptor was derived from a man aged 25-45 years with HIV. This specimen was unsorted PBMCs, taken 1.5 years after starting antiretroviral therapy. The CDR3, as DNA: TGTGCCAGCAGTGAGCCCCGGATTAGCAATCAGCCCCAGCATTTT. It encodes CASSEPRISNQPQHF.